The sequence of this TCR beta chain was determined in a study of tumor-infiltrating lymphocytes in primary liver carcinoma. Study information: Those enrolled were patients of both sexes, who were aged 30 to 69 years.

At least ten counts were recorded for this clonotype. Its target is not known. Researchers generated TCR beta cDNA from roughly 520 ng of total RNA, relying on a constant-region primer. Each TCR beta library was derived from three nested multiplex PCR rounds that employed slightly modified ARM-PCR. Use of TRBV1-TRBV30 forward primers with a C-beta reverse primer characterized the first two PCR rounds, which lasted about 9 cycles each. Using its own MiXCR run on the multiplex PCR reads, TCRdb lists one record per CDR3 protein. The repertoire holds about 99,000 distinct CDR3 sequences, with approximately 71% as singletons. Total RNA and DNA came together from 20-30 mg of bulk tissue without cell sorting. Findings and limits, study-wide: The proportion of top clones found throughout all five tumor regions was only about 7.5-25%.

Germline lookup yields CDR1 SQVTM and CDR2 ANQGSEA. The CDR3 covers 14 residues. V was pared by 4 bases and J by 0 bases, with 4 bases of the junction left unmatched. Sample: liver tumor tissue from sampling region 5. Specified subset: tumor region T5, tumor centre. The TCR was taken from a woman aged 60 to 75 with primary liver carcinoma and hepatitis B virus infection. V usage is TRBV29-1 and J usage is TRBJ2-3; 7 nucleotides match TRBD2. CDR3 nucleotide sequence: TGCAGCGTTGTCCCCGGGGGGAGCACAGATACGCAGTATTTT. Translated, it gives CSVVPGGSTDTQYF.